This T cell receptor (beta chain) stems from a study of OX40 agonist ivuxolimab in advanced cancers. Broadly, across the study: The costimulatory receptor OX40 (CD134) was targeted by ivuxolimab, a fully human IgG2 agonistic monoclonal antibody. Intravenous ivuxolimab was administered to patients every 2 weeks at six dose levels: 0.01, 0.1, 0.3, 1.5, 3 and 10 mg/kg. Among the roughly 52 dose-escalation patients, approximately 20 had hepatocellular carcinoma, roughly 15 melanoma, 9 renal cell carcinoma and 9 head and neck cancer. In the dose-escalation cohort, 70% to 85% of patients were male, and the mean age was approximately 60 years, with a range of roughly 20 to 85. Prior anti-PD-1, anti-PD-L1 or anti-CTLA-4 therapy was permitted, and approximately 39% of dose-escalation patients had received checkpoint inhibitors. Three dose-escalation patients achieved partial responses, one with hepatocellular carcinoma and two with cutaneous melanoma. Peripheral TCRbeta sequencing aimed to test whether ivuxolimab altered TCR sequence diversity and caused clonal T-cell expansion. The paper reports the monotherapy dose-escalation portion (N of about 52 patients) of the phase I ivuxolimab trial. Results and caveats for the whole study, not just this receptor: Low levels of normalized T-cell clonal expansion were also shown by some nonresponding patients. The antigen specificity of the clonally expanded peripheral T cells was not determined. After ivuxolimab, CD8+ T cells had more expanded clones than CD4+ T cells on average. In the 0.1-3.0 mg/kg groups, partial responders had among the lowest normalized peripheral clonal expansion, particularly in CD8+ T cells. At doses of 0.1 to 3.0 mg/kg, clonal expansion of both CD4+ and CD8+ T cells in blood was seen between baseline and week 6.

Patients with autoimmune disease history or receiving systemic immunosuppression were excluded from the trial. Peripheral blood for TCR sequencing was collected from all dose cohorts at baseline, on cycle 4 day 1, and on cycle 7 day 1. The samples were taken from a phase I, first-in-human, multicenter, open-label dose-escalation trial of ivuxolimab. Adults with locally advanced or metastatic melanoma, renal cell, hepatocellular, or head and neck squamous cell carcinoma were enrolled in the trial. Before TCR sequencing, CD4+ T cells and CD8+ T cells from peripheral blood were sorted into separate populations. The CDR3 numbers 15 residues from cysteine through phenylalanine. The read is trimmed to its CDR3 DNA, 45 bases read in frame from base 1. As encoded in the germline V gene (reference sequence), CDR1 is MNHEY while CDR2 is SMNVEV. From V the trimming removes 4 bases and from J it removes 2 bases, while the gene matches leave 7 bases of the junction unaccounted for.

Genomic DNA was isolated from the sorted cells so that the TCRbeta CDR3 region could be sequenced. TCRbeta CDR3 regions were sequenced using the immunoSEQ Assay. This is the immuneACCESS table as TCRdb keeps it, with only in-frame sequences that have V and J called. A part of the clones is gone; compared with another copy, unresolved V genes explain less than half, and the rest is unexplained. The sample yields about 79,000 clones; 80% to 90% were counted once. The ten largest clones add up to around 4.1% of the sample. For this clone: Its antigen target is currently unknown. It has no much larger one-base neighbor in the sample; base qualities were not kept.

The chain employs TRBV27 and TRBJ2-5, with 7 middle bases fitting TRBD2. The specimen was CD4+ or CD8+ T cells sorted from blood, collected in a trial of the OX40 agonist ivuxolimab. The sequence was collected from an adult with an advanced solid tumor such as melanoma, head and neck, liver or kidney cancer. The nucleotide sequence is TGTGCCAGCAGTTCTCCGGGGCGGGGGCAAGAGACCCAGTACTTC. Translated, it gives CASSSPGRGQETQYF.